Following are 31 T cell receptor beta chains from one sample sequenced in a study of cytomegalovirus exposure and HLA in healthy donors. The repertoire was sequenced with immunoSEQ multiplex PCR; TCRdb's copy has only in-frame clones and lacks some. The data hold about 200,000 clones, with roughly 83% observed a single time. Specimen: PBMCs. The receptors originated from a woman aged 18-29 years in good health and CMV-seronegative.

This chain's CDR3 is CASSLGQGFSYEQYF. In DNA, the CDR3 is TGTGCCAGCAGTTTGGGACAGGGATTTTCCTACGAGCAGTACTTC. This chain joins TRBV28 and TRBJ2-7; TRBD1 matches at 9 bases. Germline CDR1 is MDHEN and CDR2 is SYDVKM. Losses at the gene ends were 3 bases for V and 1 base for J; bases not matched to a gene: 4. The CDR3 consists of 15 residues. The full variable domain, its missing parts supplied by reference TRBV28 and TRBJ2-7, is DVKVTQSSRYLVKRTGEKVFLECVQDMDHENMFWYRQDPGLGLRLIYFSYDVKMKEKGDIPEGYSVSREKKERFSLILESASTNQTSMYLCASSLGQGFSYEQYFGPGTRLTVT.

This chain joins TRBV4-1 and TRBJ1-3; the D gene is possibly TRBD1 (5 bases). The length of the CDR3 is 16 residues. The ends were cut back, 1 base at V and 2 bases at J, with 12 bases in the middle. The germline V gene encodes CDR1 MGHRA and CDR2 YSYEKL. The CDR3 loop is CASSQGGVGAGNTIYF. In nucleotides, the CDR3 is TGCGCCAGCAGCCAAGGGGGGGTGGGAGCTGGAAACACCATATATTTT.

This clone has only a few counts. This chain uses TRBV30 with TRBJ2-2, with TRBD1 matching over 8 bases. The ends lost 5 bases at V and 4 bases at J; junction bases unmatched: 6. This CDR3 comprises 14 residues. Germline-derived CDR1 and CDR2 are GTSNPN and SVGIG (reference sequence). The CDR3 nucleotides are TGTGCCTGGGGACAGGGAGGAAGCACCGGGGAGCTGTTTTTT. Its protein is CAWGQGGSTGELFF. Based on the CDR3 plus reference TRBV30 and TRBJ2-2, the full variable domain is SQTIHQWPATLVQPVGSPLSLECTVEGTSNPNLYWYRQAAGRGLQLLFYSVGIGQISSEVPQNLSASRPQDRQFILSSKKLLLSDSGFYLCAWGQGGSTGELFFGEGSRLTVL.

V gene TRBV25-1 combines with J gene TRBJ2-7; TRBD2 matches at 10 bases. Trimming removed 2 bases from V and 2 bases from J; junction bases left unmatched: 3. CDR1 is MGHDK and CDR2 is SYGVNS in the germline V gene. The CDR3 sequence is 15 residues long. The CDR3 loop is CASSEGLAGAYEQYF. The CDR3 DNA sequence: TGTGCCAGCAGTGAAGGCCTAGCGGGAGCCTACGAGCAGTACTTC.

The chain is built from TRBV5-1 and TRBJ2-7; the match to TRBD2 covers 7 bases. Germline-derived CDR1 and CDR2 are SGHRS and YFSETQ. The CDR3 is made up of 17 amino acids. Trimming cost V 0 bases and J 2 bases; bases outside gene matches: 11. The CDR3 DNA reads TGCGCCAGCAGCTTGGTGGGAACGACGGGGGGTGCCTACGAGCAGTACTTC. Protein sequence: CASSLVGTTGGAYEQYF.

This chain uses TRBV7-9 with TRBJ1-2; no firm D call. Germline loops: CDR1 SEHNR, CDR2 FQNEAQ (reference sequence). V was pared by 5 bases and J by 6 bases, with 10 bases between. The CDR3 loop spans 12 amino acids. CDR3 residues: CASSPSRDGYTF. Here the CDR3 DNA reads TGTGCCAGCAGCCCTAGTCGTGATGGCTACACCTTC.

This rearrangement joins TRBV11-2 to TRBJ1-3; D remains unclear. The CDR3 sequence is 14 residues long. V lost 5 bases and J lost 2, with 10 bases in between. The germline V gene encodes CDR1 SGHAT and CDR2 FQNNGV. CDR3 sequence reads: CASSPLGTGNTIYF. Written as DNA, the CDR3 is TGTGCCAGCAGCCCCCTTGGGACTGGAAACACCATATATTTT.

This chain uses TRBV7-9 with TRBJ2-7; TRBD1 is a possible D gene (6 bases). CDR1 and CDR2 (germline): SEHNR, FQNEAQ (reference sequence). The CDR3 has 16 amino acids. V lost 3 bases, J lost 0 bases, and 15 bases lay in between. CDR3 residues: CASSFSPGTYSYEQYF. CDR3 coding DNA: TGTGCCAGCAGCTTTAGCCCCGGGACATACTCCTACGAGCAGTACTTC.

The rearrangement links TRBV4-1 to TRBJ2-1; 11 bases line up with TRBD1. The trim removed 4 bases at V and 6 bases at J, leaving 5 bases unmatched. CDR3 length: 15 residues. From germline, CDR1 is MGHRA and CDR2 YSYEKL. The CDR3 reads CASSRGQGAFNEQFF. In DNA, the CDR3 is TGCGCCAGCAGCCGAGGACAGGGGGCCTTCAATGAGCAGTTCTTC.

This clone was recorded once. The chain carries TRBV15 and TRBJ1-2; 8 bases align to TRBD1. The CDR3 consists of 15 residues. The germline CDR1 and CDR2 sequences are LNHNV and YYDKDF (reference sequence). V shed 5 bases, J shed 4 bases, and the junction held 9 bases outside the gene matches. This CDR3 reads CATSPLDRDSYGYTF. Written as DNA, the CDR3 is TGTGCCACCAGCCCTTTGGACAGGGACAGCTATGGCTACACCTTC. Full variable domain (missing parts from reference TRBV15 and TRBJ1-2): DAMVIQNPRYQVTQFGKPVTLSCSQTLNHNVMYWYQQKSSQAPKLLFHYYDKDFNNEADTPDNFQSRRPNTSFCFLDIRSPGLGDTAMYLCATSPLDRDSYGYTFGSGTRLTVV.

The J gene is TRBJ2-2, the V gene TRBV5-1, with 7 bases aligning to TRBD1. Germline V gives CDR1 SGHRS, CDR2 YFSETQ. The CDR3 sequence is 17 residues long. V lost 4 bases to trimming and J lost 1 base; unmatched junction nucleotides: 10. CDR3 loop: CASSRRQGHLNTGELFF. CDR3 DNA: TGCGCCAGCAGCCGTAGACAGGGACACTTGAACACCGGGGAGCTGTTTTTT.

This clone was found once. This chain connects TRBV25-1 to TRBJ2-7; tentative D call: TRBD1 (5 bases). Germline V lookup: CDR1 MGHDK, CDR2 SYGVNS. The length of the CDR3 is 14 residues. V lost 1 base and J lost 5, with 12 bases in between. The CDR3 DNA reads TGTGCCAGCAGTGAATGGGCAGGGCGAGACGAGCAGTACTTC. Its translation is CASSEWAGRDEQYF.

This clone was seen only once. The CDR3 sequence: CASSGFPARSGNTIYF. The CDR3 bases are TGTGCCAGCAGTGGTTTCCCCGCGAGGTCCGGAAACACCATATATTTT. V usage is TRBV2 and J usage is TRBJ1-3; D is uncertain. Trimming took off 4 bases at V and 4 bases at J, with 17 bases between the two ends. Germline assignment: CDR1 SNHLY and CDR2 FYNNEI. The CDR3 length is 16 residues.

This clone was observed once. CDR3 protein: CASLDSHLGSEQFF. As DNA, the CDR3 is TGTGCCAGCCTGGACTCTCATCTGGGGTCGGAGCAGTTCTTC. The V and J genes are TRBV18 and TRBJ2-1; TRBD2 might be the D (5 bases). Germline CDR1 is KGHSH and CDR2 is LQKENI. V shed 8 bases and J shed 10 bases, with 21 bases lying between them. The CDR3 consists of 14 residues.

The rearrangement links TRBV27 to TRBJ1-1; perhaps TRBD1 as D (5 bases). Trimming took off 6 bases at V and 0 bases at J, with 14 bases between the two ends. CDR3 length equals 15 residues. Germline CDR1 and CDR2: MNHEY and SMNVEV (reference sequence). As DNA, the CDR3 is TGTGCCAGCAGCCCTTTGGGGGAAATGAACACTGAAGCTTTCTTT. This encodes CASSPLGEMNTEAFF.

The CDR3 sequence is CASSRENREKLFF. DNA of the CDR3: TGTGCCAGCAGTAGGGAGAACAGAGAAAAACTGTTTTTT. The chain uses TRBV6-5 and TRBJ1-4; D gene ambiguous. This CDR3 region has 13 residues. Deletions cut 5 bases from V and 8 bases from J, with 12 bases between. The V gene's germline CDR1 is MNHEY and CDR2 SVGAGI.

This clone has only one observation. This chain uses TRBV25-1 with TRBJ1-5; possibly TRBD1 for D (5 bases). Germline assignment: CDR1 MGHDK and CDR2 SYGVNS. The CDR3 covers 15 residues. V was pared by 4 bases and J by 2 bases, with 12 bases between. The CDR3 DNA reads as TGTGCCAGCAGTGCTTCCCAGGGCCGCAATCAGCCCCAGCATTTT. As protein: CASSASQGRNQPQHF. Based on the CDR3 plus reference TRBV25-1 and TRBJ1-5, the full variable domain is EADIYQTPRYLVIGTGKKITLECSQTMGHDKMYWYQQDPGMELHLIHYSYGVNSTEKGDLSSESTVSRIRTEHFPLTLESARPSHTSQYLCASSASQGRNQPQHFGDGTRLSIL.

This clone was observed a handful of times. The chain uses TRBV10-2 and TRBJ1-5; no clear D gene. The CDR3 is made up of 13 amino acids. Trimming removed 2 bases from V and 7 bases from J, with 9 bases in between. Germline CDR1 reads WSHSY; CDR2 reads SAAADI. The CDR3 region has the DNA TGCGCCAGCAGTGAGGGGTTACGGCAGCCCCAGCATTTT. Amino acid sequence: CASSEGLRQPQHF.

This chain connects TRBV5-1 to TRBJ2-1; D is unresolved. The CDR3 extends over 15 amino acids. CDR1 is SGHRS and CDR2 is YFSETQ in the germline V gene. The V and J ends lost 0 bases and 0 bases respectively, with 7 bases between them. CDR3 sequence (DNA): TGCGCCAGCAGCTTGGAATGGATCTCCTACAATGAGCAGTTCTTC. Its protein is CASSLEWISYNEQFF.

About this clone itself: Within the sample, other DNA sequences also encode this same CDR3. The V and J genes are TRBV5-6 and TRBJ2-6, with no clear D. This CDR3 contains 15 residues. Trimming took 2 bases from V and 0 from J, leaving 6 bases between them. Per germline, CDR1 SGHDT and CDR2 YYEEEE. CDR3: CASSFTGSGANVLTF. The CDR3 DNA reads TGTGCCAGCAGCTTTACGGGCTCTGGGGCCAACGTCCTGACTTTC.

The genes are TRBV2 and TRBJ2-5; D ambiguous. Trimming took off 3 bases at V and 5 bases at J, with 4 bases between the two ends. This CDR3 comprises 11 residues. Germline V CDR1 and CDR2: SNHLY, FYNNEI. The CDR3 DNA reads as TGTGCCAGCAGTGACGGTGAGACCCAGTACTTC. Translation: CASSDGETQYF.

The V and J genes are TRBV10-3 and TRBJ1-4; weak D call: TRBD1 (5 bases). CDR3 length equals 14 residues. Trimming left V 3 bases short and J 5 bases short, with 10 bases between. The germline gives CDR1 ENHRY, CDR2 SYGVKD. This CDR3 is CAISDRTLNEKLFF. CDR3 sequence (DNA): TGTGCCATCAGTGATAGGACACTGAATGAAAAACTGTTTTTT.

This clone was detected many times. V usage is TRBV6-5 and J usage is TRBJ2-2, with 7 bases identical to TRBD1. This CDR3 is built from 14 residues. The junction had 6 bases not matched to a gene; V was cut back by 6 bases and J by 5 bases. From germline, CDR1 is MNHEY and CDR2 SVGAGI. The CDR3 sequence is CASRRSGQTGELFF. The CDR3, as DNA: TGTGCCAGCAGACGATCGGGACAGACCGGGGAGCTGTTTTTT.

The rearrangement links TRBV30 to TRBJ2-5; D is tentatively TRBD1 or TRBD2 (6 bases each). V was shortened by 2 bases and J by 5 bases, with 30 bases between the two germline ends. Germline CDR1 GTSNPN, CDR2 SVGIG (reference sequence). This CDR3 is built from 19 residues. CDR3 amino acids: CAWSLSPRDIWGLRETQYF. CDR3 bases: TGTGCCTGGAGTTTGAGCCCCAGGGACATCTGGGGACTGCGGGAGACCCAGTACTTC.

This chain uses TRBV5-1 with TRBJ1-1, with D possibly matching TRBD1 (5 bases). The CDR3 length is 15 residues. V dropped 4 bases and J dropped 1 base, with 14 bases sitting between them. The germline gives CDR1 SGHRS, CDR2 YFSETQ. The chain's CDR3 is CASSPKDIQNTEAFF. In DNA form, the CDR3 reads TGCGCCAGCAGCCCTAAGGACATACAGAACACTGAAGCTTTCTTT.

The CDR3 loop reads CASSLSGDGFSYEQYF. The DNA of the CDR3 is TGTGCCAGCAGTTTAAGCGGTGACGGATTCTCCTACGAGCAGTACTTC. V gene TRBV27 combines with J gene TRBJ2-7, with a weak D call TRBD2 (5 bases). Trimming stripped 2 bases from V and 0 bases from J, with 14 bases between. CDR1 and CDR2 from the germline V gene are MNHEY and SMNVEV (reference sequence). The CDR3 runs to 16 residues.

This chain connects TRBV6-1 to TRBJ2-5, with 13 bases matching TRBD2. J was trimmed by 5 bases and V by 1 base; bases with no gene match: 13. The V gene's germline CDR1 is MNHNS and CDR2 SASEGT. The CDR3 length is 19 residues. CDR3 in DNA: TGTGCCAGCAGTGAAGAGGGACTAGCGGGGACATCGAGCATGGAGACCCAGTACTTC. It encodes CASSEEGLAGTSSMETQYF.

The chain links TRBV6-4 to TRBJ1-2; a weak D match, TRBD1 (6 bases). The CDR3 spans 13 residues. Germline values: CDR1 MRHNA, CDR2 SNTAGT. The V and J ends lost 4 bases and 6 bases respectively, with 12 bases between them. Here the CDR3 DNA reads TGTGCCAGCAGTGTAGGAACAGGGAATGGCTACACCTTC. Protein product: CASSVGTGNGYTF.

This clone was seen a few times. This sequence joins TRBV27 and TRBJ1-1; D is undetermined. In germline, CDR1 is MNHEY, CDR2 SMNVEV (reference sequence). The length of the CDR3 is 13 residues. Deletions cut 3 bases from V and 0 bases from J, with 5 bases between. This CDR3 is CASSFGLNTEAFF. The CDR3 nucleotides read TGTGCCAGCAGTTTTGGGCTGAACACTGAAGCTTTCTTT.

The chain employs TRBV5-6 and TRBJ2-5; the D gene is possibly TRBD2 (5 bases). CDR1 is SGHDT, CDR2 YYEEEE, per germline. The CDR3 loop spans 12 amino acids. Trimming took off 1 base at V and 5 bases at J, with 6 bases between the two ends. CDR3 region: CASSLRGETQYF. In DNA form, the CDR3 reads TGTGCCAGCAGCTTGCGAGGGGAGACCCAGTACTTC.

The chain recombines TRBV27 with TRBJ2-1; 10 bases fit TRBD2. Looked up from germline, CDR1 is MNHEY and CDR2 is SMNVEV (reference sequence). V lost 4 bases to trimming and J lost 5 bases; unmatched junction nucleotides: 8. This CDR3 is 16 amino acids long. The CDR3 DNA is TGTGCCAGCAGTTCCCCCGGGACTAGCGTTCACAATGAGCAGTTCTTC. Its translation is CASSSPGTSVHNEQFF.